The T cell receptor beta chain under discussion was sequenced for a study of T cells expressing NK-cell markers. After re-calling the 5' RACE reads, TCRdb lists one entry per CDR3 protein, DNA absent. The sample shows 200,000 to 300,000 distinct CDR3 sequences, and approximately 0.41% sits with its ten largest clones. CDR1 LNHNV and CDR2 YYDKDF come from the germline V gene (reference sequence). The CDR3 sequence is 15 residues long. The sequenced sample consisted of blood T cells: a sorted CD56 or NKG2C T cell subset, CD4+ or CD8+ T cells, or bulk PBMC T cells (not recorded which). The chain links TRBV15 to TRBJ2-1; there is no DNA to check the TCRdb D call of TRBD1. The receptor's source is a man between 18 and 29 years old in good health. This CDR3 is CATSRNTNRDHEQFF.